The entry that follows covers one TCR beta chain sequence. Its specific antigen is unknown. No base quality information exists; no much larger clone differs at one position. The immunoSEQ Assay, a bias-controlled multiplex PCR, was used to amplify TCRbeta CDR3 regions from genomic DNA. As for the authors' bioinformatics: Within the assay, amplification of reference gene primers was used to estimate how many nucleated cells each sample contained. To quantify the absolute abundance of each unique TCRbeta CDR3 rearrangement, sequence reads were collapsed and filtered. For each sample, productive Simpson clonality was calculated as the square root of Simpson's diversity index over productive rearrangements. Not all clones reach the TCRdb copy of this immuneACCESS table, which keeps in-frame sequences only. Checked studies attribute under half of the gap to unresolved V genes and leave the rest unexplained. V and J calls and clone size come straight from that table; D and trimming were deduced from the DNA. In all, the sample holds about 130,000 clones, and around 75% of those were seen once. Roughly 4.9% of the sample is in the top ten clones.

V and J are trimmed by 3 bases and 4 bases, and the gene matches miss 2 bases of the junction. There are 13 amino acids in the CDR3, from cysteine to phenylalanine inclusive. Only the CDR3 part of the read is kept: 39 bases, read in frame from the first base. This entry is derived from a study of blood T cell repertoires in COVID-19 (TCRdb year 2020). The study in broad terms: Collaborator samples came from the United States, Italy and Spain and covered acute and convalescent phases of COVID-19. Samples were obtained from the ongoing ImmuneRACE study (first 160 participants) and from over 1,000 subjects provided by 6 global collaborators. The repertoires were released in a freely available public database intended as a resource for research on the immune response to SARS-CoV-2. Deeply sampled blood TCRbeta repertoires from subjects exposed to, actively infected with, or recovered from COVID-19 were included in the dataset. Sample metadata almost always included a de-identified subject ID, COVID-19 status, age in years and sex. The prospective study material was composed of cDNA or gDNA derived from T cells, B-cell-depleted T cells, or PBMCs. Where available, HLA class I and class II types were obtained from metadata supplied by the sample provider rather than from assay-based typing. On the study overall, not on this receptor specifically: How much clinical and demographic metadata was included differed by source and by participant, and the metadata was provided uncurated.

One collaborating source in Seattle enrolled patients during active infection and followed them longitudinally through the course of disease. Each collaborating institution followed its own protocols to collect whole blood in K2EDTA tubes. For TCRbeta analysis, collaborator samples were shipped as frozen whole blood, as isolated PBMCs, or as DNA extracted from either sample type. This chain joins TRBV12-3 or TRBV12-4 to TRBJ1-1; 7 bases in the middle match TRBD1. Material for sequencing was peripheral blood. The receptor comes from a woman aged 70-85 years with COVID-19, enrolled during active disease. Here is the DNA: TGTGCCAGCAGTTTGAAGGGGGCCACTGAAGCTTTCTTT. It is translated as CASSLKGATEAFF.